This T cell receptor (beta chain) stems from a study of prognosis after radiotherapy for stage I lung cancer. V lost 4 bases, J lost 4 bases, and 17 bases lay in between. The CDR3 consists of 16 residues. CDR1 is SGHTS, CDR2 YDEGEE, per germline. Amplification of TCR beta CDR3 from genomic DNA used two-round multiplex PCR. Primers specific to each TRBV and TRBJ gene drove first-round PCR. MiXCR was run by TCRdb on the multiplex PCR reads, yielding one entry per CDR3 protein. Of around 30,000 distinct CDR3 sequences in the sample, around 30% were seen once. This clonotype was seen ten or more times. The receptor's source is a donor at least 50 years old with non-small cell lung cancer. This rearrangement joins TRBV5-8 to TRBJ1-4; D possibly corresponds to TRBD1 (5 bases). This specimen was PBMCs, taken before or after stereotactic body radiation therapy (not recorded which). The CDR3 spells CASSIALRAHNEKLFF. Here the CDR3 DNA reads TGTGCCAGCAGCATCGCCCTCAGGGCCCATAATGAAAAACTGTTTTTT.